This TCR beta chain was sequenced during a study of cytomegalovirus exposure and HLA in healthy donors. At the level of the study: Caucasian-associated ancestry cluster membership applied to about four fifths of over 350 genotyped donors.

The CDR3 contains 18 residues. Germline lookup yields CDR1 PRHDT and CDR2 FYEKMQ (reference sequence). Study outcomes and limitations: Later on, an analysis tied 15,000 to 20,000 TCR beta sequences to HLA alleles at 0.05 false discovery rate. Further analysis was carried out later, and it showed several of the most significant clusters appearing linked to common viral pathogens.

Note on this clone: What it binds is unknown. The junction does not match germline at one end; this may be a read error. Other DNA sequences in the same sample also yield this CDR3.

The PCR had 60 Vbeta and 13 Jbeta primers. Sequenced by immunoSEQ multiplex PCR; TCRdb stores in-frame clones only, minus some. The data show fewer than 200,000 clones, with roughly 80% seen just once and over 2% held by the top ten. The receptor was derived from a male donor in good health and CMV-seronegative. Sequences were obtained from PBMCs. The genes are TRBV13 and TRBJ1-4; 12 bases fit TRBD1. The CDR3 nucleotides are TGTGCCAGCAGCGTAGGCGGGACAGGGGGCGTTACAGGGGAAAAACTGTTTTTT. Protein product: CASSVGGTGGVTGEKLFF.